This TCR beta chain was observed in a study of blood T cells in healthy people across ages. Approximately 9.7 milliliters was the volume of peripheral blood drawn from each donor. Findings and limits, study-wide: Older age coincided with a roughly linear decline in TCR beta diversity per million T cells. A greater number of naive CD4+ cells and higher diversity distinguished long-lived donors from aged donors.

Combining a sample-barcoded 5' primer with a J-beta primer mix, a second PCR ran for roughly 6 to 11 cycles. TCRdb itself ran the 5' RACE reads through MiXCR, one entry per CDR3 protein. The table records 1.5 million to 2 million distinct CDR3 sequences, 25% to 30% of them present only once. Germline V gene sequence: CDR1 LNHDA, CDR2 SQIVND (reference sequence). Trimming left V 5 bases short and J 8 bases short, with 13 bases between. The CDR3 contains 14 residues. In regard to this clonotype: Its antigen is currently unknown.

The receptor was isolated from a woman aged 25 to 39 in good health. This chain joins TRBV19 and TRBJ1-6; no clear D. Sequencing was performed on blood. The CDR3 protein is CASSSSAAYSPLHF. CDR3 DNA sequence: TGTGCCAGTAGTTCTTCGGCGGCGTATTCACCCCTCCACTTT. The entire variable domain, with the rest obtained from reference TRBV19 and TRBJ1-6, is as follows: DGGITQSPKYLFRKEGQNVTLSCEQNLNHDAMYWYRQDPGQGLRLIYYSQIVNDFQKGDIAEGYSVSREKKESFPLTVTSAQKNPTAFYLCASSSSAAYSPLHFGNGTRLTVT.